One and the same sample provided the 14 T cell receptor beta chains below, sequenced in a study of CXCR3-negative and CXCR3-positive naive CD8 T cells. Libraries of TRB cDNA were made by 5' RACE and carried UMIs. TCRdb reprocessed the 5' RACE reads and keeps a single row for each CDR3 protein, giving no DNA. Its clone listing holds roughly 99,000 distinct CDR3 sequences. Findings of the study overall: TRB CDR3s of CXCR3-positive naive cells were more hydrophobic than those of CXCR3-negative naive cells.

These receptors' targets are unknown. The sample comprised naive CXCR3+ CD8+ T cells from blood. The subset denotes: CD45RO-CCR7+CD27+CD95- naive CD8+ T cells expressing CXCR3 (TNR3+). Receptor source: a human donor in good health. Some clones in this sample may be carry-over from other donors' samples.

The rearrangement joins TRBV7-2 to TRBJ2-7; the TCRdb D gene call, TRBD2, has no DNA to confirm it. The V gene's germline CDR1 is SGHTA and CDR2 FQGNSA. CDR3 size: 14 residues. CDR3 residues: CASSPGLAVYEQYF.

CDR3: CASSLEEWAEAFF. The chain employs TRBV7-6 and TRBJ1-1. The CDR3 is 13 residues long. Germline V gene sequence: CDR1 SGHVS, CDR2 FNYEAQ.

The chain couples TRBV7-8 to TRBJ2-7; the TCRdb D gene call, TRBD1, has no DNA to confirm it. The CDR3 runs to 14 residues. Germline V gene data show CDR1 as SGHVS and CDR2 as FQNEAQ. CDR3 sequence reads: CASSFPGQGYEQYF.

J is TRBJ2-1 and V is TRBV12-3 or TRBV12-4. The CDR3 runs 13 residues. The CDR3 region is CASSPEVRNEQFF.

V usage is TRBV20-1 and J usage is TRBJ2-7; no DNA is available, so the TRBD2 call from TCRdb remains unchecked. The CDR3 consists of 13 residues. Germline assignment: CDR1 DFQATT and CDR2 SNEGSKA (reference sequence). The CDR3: CSAVPGGFNEQYF.

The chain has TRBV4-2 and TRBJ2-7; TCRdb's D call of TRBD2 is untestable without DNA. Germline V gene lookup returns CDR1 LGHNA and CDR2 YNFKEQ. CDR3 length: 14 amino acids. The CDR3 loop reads CASSQDGLDYEQYF.

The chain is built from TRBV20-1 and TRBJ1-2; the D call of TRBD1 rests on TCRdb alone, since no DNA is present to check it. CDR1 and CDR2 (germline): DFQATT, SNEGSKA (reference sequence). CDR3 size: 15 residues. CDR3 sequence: CSARDQKGSYYGYAF.

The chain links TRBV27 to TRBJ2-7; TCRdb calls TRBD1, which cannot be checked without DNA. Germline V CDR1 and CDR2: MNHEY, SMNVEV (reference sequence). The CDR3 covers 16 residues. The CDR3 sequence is CASKNRAQGSLSEQYF.

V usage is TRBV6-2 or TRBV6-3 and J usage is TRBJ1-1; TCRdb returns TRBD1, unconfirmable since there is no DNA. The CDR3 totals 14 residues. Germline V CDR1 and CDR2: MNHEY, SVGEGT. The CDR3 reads CASKDTGENTEAFF.

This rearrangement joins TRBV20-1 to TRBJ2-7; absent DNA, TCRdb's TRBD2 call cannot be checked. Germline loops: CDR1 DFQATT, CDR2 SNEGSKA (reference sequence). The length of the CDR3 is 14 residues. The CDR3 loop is CSARDREGGGEQYF.

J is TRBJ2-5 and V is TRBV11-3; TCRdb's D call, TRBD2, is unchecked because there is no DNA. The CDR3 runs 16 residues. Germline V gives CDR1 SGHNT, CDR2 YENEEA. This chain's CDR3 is CASSPPLAGGLKTQYF.

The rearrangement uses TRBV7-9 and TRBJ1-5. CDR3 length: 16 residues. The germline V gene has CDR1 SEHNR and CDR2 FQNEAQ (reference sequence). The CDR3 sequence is CASSLVDAGVGQPQHF.

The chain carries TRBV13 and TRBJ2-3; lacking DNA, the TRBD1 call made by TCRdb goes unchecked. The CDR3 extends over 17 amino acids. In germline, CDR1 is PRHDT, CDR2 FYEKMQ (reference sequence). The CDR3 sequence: CASSLGVLRGSTDTQYF.

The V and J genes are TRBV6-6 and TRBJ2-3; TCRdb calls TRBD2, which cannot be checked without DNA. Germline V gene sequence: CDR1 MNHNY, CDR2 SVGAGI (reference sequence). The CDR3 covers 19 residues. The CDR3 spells CASSYSRKGLAGDTDTQYF.